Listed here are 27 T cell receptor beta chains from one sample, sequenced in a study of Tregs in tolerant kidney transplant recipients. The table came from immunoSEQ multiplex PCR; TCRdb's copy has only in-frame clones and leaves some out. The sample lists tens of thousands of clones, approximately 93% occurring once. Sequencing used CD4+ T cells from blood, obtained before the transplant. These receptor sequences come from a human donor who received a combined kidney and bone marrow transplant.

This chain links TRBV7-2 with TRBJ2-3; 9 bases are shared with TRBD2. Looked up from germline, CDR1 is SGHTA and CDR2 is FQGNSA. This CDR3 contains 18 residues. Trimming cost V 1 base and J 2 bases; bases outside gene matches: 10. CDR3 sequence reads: CASSLGRFSGGDTDTQYF. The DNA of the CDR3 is TGTGCCAGCAGCTTAGGACGGTTTAGCGGGGGAGACACAGATACGCAGTATTTT.

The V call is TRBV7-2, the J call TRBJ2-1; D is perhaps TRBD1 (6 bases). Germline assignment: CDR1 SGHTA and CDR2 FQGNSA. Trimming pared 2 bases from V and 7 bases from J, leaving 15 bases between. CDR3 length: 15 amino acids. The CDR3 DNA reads TGTGCCAGCAGCTTAAGCGGTACCCAGGGGAATGAGCAGTTCTTC. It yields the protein CASSLSGTQGNEQFF.

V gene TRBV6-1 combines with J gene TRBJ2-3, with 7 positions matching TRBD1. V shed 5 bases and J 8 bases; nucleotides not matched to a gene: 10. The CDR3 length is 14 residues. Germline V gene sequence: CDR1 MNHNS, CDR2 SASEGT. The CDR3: CASSRKDREATQYF. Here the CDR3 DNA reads TGTGCCAGCAGTCGCAAAGACAGGGAAGCTACGCAGTATTTT.

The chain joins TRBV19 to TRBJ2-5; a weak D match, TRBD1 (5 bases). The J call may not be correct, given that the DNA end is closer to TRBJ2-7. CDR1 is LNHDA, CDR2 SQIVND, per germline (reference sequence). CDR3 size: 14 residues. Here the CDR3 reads CASSRSGYSYEQYF. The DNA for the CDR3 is TGTGCCAGTAGTAGGTCAGGGTATTCCTACGAGCAGTACTTC.

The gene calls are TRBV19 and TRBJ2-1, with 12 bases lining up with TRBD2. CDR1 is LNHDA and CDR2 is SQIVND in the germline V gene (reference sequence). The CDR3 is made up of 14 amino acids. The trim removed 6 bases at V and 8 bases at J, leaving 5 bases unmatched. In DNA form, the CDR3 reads TGTGCCAGTAGAGTCTCTAGCGGGAGGGATGAGCAGTTCTTC. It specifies CASRVSSGRDEQFF.

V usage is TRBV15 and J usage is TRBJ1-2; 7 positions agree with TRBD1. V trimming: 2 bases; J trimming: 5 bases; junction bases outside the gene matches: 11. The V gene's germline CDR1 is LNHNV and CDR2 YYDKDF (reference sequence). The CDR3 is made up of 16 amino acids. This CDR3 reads CATSRQTRTGLYGYTF. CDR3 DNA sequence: TGTGCCACCAGCAGACAAACGAGGACAGGATTATATGGCTACACCTTC.

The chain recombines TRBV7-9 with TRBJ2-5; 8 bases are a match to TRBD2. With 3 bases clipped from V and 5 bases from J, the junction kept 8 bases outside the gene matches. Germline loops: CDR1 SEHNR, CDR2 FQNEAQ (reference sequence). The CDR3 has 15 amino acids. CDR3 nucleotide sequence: TGTGCCAGCAGCTTCGGGGGGGACCTTGAGGAGACCCAGTACTTC. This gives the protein CASSFGGDLEETQYF.

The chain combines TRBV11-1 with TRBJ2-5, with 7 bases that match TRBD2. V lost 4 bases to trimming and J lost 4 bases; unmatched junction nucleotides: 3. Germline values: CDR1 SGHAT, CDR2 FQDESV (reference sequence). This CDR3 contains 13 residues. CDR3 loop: CASSSGEGETQYF. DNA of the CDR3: TGTGCCAGCAGCTCCGGGGAGGGAGAGACCCAGTACTTC.

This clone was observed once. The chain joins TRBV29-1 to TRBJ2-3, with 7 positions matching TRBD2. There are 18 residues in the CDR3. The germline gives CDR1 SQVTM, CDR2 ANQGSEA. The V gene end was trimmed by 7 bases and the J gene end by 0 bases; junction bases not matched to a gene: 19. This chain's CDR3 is CSANLPVTSGASTDTQYF. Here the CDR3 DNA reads TGCAGCGCCAACCTACCAGTGACGAGCGGGGCTAGCACAGATACGCAGTATTTT.

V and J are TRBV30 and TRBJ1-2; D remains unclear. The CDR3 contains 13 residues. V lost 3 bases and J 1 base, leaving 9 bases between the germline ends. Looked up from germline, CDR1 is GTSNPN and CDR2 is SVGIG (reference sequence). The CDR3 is CAWSPDFNYGYTF. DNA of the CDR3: TGTGCCTGGAGCCCGGACTTTAACTATGGCTACACCTTC.

The CDR3, as DNA: TGTGCCAGCGGTACAGGCGCCTACGAGCAGTACTTC. It yields the protein CASGTGAYEQYF. This chain links TRBV2 with TRBJ2-5, with D possibly matching TRBD1 (5 bases). The J call may not be correct, given that the DNA end is closer to TRBJ2-7. This CDR3 comprises 12 residues. Germline assignment: CDR1 SNHLY and CDR2 FYNNEI.

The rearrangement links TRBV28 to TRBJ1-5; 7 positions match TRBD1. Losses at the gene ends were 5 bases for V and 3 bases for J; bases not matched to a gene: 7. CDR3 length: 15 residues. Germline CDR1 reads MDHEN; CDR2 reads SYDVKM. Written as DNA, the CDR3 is TGTGCCAGCAGTCCGGAGGGACAGTTCAATCAGCCCCAGCATTTT. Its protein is CASSPEGQFNQPQHF.

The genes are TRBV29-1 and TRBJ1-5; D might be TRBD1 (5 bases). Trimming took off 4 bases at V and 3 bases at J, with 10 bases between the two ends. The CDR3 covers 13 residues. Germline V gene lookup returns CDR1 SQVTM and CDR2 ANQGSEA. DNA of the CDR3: TGCAGCGTTGCAGGACATGTCAATCAGCCCCAGCATTTT. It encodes CSVAGHVNQPQHF.

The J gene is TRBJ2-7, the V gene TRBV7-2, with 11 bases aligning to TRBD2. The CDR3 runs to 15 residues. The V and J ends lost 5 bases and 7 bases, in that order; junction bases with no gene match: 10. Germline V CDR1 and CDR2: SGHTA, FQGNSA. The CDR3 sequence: CASSPRLAGKGEQYF. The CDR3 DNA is TGTGCCAGCAGCCCCCGACTAGCGGGGAAGGGGGAGCAGTACTTC.

For the CDR3, the DNA is TGTGCCAGCAGTTTACCCGGGACAGGGGGCTGGATTCAAGAGACCCAGTACTTC. It codes for CASSLPGTGGWIQETQYF. The rearrangement links TRBV27 to TRBJ2-5, with 12 bases aligning to TRBD1. The V gene's germline CDR1 is MNHEY and CDR2 SMNVEV (reference sequence). Trimming at V came to 2 bases and at J to 2 bases, leaving 9 bases not matched to a gene. CDR3 length: 18 residues.

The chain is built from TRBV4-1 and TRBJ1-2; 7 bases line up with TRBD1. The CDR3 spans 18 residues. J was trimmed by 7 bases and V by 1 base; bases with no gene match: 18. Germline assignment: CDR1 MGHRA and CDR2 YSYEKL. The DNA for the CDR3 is TGCGCCAGCAGCCAAGGTTCTACCGGGTACAGGGGTGGTGGTGGCTACACCTTC. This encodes CASSQGSTGYRGGGGYTF.

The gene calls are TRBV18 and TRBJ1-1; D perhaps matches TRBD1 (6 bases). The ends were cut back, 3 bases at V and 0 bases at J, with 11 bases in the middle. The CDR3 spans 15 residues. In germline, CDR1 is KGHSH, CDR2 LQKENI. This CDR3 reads CASSPGGALNTEAFF. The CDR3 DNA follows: TGTGCCAGCTCACCGGGGGGGGCCTTGAACACTGAAGCTTTCTTT.

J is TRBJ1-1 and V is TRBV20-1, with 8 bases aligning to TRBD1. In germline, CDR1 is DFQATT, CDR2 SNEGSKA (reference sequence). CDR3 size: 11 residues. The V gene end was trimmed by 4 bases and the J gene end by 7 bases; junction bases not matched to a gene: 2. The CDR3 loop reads CSAKDRVEAFF. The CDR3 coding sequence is TGCAGTGCTAAGGACAGGGTTGAAGCTTTCTTT.

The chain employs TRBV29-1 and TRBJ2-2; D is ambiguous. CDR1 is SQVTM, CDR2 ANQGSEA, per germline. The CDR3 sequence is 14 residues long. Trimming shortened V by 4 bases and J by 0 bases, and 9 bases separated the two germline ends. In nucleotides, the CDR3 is TGCAGCGTTGGCCAGAACCCGAACACCGGGGAGCTGTTTTTT. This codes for CSVGQNPNTGELFF.

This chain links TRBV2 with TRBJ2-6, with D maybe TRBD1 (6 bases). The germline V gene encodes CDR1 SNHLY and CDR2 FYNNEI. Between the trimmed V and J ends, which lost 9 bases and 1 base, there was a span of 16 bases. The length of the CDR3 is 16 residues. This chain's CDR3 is CARARGPLSGANVLTF. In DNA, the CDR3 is TGTGCCAGGGCCAGGGGACCCCTATCTGGGGCCAACGTCCTGACTTTC.

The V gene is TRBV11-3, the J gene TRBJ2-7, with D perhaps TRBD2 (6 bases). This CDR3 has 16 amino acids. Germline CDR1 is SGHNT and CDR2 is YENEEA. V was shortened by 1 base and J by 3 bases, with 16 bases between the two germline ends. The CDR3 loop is CASSLGRRGPVYEQYF. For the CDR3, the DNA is TGTGCCAGCAGCTTAGGAAGGAGGGGCCCTGTCTACGAGCAGTACTTC.

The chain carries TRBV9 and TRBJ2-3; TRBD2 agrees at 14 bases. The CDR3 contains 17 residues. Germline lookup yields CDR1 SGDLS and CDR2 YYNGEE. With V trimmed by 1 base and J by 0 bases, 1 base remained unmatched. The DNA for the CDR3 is TGTGCCAGCAGCGTAAGGACTAGCGGGAGGAGCACAGATACGCAGTATTTT. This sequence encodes CASSVRTSGRSTDTQYF.

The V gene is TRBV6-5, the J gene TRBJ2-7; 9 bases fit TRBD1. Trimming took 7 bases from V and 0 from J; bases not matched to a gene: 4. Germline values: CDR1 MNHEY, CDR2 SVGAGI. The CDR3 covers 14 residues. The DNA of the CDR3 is TGTGCCAGCATTCGGGACAGGGCCTCCTACGAGCAGTACTTC. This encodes CASIRDRASYEQYF.

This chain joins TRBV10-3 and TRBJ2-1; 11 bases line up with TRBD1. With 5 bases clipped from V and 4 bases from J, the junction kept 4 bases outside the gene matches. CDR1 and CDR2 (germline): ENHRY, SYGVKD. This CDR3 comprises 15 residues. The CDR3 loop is CAISSRDRGYNEQFF. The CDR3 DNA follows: TGTGCCATCAGTTCCCGGGACAGGGGGTACAATGAGCAGTTCTTC.

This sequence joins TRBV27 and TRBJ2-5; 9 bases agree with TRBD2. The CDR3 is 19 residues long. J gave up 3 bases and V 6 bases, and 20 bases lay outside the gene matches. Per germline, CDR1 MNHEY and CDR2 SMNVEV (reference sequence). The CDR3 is CASSQRGGGAFHYEETQYF. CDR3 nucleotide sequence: TGTGCCAGCAGCCAACGGGGCGGGGGGGCCTTTCATTACGAAGAGACCCAGTACTTC.

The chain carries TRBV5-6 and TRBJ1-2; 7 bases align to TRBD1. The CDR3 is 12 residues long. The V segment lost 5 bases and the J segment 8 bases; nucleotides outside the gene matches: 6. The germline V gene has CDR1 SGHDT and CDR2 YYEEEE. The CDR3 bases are TGTGCCAGCAGTTACGACAGGGTAGGCTACACCTTC. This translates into CASSYDRVGYTF.

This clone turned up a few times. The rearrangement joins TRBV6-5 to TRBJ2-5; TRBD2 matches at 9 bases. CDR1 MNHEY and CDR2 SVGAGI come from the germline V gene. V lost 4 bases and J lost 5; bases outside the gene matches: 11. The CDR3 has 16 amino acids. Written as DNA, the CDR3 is TGTGCCAGCAGTTGGCTGGGGGCGGGGGGGCGGGAGACCCAGTACTTC. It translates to CASSWLGAGGRETQYF.